These T cell receptor beta chains were read from a single sample in a study of cytomegalovirus exposure and HLA in healthy donors. Sequencing was performed with immunoSEQ multiplex PCR; in TCRdb, only in-frame clones are kept and a portion is missing. The data hold 130,000 to 150,000 clones, with roughly 80% observed a single time. Sample: PBMCs. These receptors were collected from a man in his forties in good health and CMV-seronegative. CDR3s include the opening cysteine and the closing phenylalanine or tryptophan. A D gene is named only where the DNA matches it firmly. Not every row has a clone size; where given, it reads once, few, many or a size class.

clone_size	v_call	j_call	d_call	cdr3_aa	cdr3_nt
once	TRBV27	TRBJ2-2	NA	CASSLSPGELFF	TGTGCCAGCAGTTTAAGCCCCGGGGAGCTGTTTTTT
NA	TRBV7-3	TRBJ1-3	NA	CASSSLSGNTIYF	TGTGCCAGCAGCTCCCTGAGTGGAAACACCATATATTTT
NA	TRBV9	TRBJ2-7	NA	CASTPPGSYEQYF	TGTGCCAGCACCCCCCCGGGCTCCTACGAGCAGTACTTC
few	TRBV6-6	TRBJ2-7	TRBD1	CASSLAGTGAYEQYF	TGTGCCAGCAGCCTTGCGGGGACAGGAGCTTACGAGCAGTACTTC
once	TRBV5-5	TRBJ2-5	TRBD2	CASSPVSGGHYQETQYF	TGTGCCAGCAGTCCGGTCAGCGGGGGGCATTATCAAGAGACCCAGTACTTC
NA	TRBV28	TRBJ1-1	TRBD1	CASSPDRVGTEAFF	TGTGCCAGCAGCCCAGACAGGGTAGGCACTGAAGCTTTCTTT
NA	TRBV25-1	TRBJ2-4	TRBD2	CASSVGASGSDLDIQYF	TGTGCCAGCAGTGTAGGGGCTAGCGGGTCTGACTTAGACATTCAGTACTTC
NA	TRBV2	TRBJ2-3	NA	CAVEGGAADTQYF	TGTGCCGTTGAGGGGGGGGCGGCAGATACGCAGTATTTT
NA	TRBV6-5	TRBJ1-5	TRBD1	CASSYSWQGDQPQHF	TGTGCCAGCAGTTACTCTTGGCAGGGGGATCAGCCCCAGCATTTT
NA	TRBV4-2	TRBJ2-7	TRBD2	CASSQELAGGIYEQYF	TGTGCCAGCAGCCAAGAGCTAGCGGGGGGAATCTACGAGCAGTACTTC
few	TRBV5-8	TRBJ1-4	TRBD1	CAETQGANEKLFF	TGCGCGGAAACCCAGGGGGCTAATGAAAAACTGTTTTTT
once	TRBV13	TRBJ2-3	TRBD2	CASSLGLAGVRDTQYF	TGTGCCAGCAGCTTAGGCCTAGCGGGGGTAAGAGATACGCAGTATTTT
NA	TRBV19	TRBJ2-3	NA	CASSIDGSGRGSTDTQYF	TGTGCCAGTAGTATAGATGGTTCCGGGCGGGGTAGCACAGATACGCAGTATTTT
NA	TRBV7-8	TRBJ1-1	TRBD1	CASSFRRGQGFF	TGTGCCAGCAGCTTCCGCAGGGGGCAGGGTTTCTTT
once	TRBV29-1	TRBJ2-2	NA	CSVEGLNNTGELFF	TGCAGCGTTGAAGGACTTAACAACACCGGGGAGCTGTTTTTT
NA	TRBV19	TRBJ2-2	NA	CASSITAGTGELFF	TGTGCCAGTAGTATTACAGCCGGCACCGGGGAGCTGTTTTTT
NA	TRBV6-5	TRBJ2-7	TRBD2	CASRSTSGGYEQYF	TGTGCCAGCAGGTCGACTAGCGGGGGCTACGAGCAGTACTTC
NA	TRBV18	TRBJ1-1	TRBD1	CASSPRRGHTEAFF	TGTGCCAGCTCACCACGGAGGGGGCACACTGAAGCTTTCTTT
NA	TRBV9	TRBJ2-3	NA	CASSPPRPPDTQYF	TGTGCCAGCAGCCCCCCGCGTCCCCCAGATACGCAGTATTTT
few	TRBV7-8	TRBJ1-5	NA	CASSLQGLIYNQPQHF	TGTGCCAGCAGCTTACAGGGTCTGATCTACAACCAGCCCCAGCATTTT
NA	TRBV6-5	TRBJ2-2	NA	CASSSGEAGELFF	TGTGCCAGCAGTTCGGGGGAGGCCGGGGAGCTGTTTTTT
NA	TRBV6-5	TRBJ1-1	TRBD1	CASRQSGTGFPFF	TGTGCCAGCAGACAATCCGGGACAGGGTTCCCTTTCTTT
NA	TRBV18	TRBJ2-1	NA	CASSPVGKNEQFF	TGTGCCAGCTCACCCGTCGGGAAGAATGAGCAGTTCTTC
few	TRBV4-1	TRBJ1-5	NA	CASSPRALSHQPQHF	TGCGCCAGCAGCCCCCGAGCGCTGAGCCATCAGCCCCAGCATTTT
once	TRBV2	TRBJ2-7	TRBD2	CASSESLAGALSYEQYF	TGTGCCAGCAGTGAATCCCTAGCGGGGGCCCTCTCCTACGAGCAGTACTTC
NA	TRBV30	TRBJ1-6	NA	CAWSGGRSPLHF	TGTGCCTGGAGTGGAGGGAGGTCACCCCTCCACTTT
NA	TRBV5-1	TRBJ2-2	NA	CATKRQDSTGELFF	TGCGCCACCAAACGACAGGATTCGACCGGGGAGCTGTTTTTT
few	TRBV28	TRBJ2-5	TRBD1	CASSGDRGRQETQYF	TGTGCCAGCAGTGGGGACAGGGGGCGCCAAGAGACCCAGTACTTC
once	TRBV19	TRBJ1-4	TRBD1	CASSIDGTGRYLAGEKLFF	TGTGCCAGTAGTATTGATGGGACAGGGAGGTATCTTGCGGGTGAAAAACTGTTTTTT
once	TRBV18	TRBJ2-3	TRBD2	CASSPPSGGSDTQYF	TGTGCCAGCTCACCTCCTAGCGGGGGATCAGATACGCAGTATTTT
NA	TRBV6-1	TRBJ1-2	TRBD1	CASTLGTGQYGYTF	TGTGCCAGCACCCTGGGGACAGGACAATATGGCTACACCTTC
NA	TRBV6-5	TRBJ1-1	NA	CASRVGDTEAFF	TGTGCCAGCAGGGTCGGAGACACTGAAGCTTTCTTT
NA	TRBV29-1	TRBJ2-6	TRBD1	CSATGTAITGANVLTF	TGCAGCGCTACCGGGACAGCTATTACTGGGGCCAACGTCCTGACTTTC
NA	TRBV9	TRBJ2-1	NA	CASSVEASKNNEQFF	TGTGCCAGCAGCGTAGAGGCTAGCAAGAACAATGAGCAGTTCTTC
NA	TRBV7-8	TRBJ2-2	TRBD1	CASSPPGTAYTGELFF	TGTGCCAGCAGCCCCCCGGGGACAGCCTACACCGGGGAGCTGTTTTTT
once	TRBV5-1	TRBJ1-2	TRBD1	CASSLRTGDRQRGYTF	TGCGCCAGCAGCTTGCGCACAGGGGACCGACAACGAGGCTACACCTTC
NA	TRBV4-1	TRBJ2-3	TRBD2	CASSPLKGTRRAGDTQYF	TGCGCCAGCAGCCCACTCAAAGGGACTAGGAGGGCCGGAGATACGCAGTATTTT
NA	TRBV29-1	TRBJ1-6	TRBD1	CSARTGRNSPLHF	TGCAGCGCCCGGACAGGTAGAAATTCACCCCTCCACTTT
once	TRBV19	TRBJ1-1	TRBD1	CASRVTGLPEAFF	TGTGCCAGTAGGGTGACAGGGCTCCCTGAAGCTTTCTTT
NA	TRBV4-3	TRBJ2-5	TRBD2	CASSQLAGAQETQYF	TGCGCCAGCAGCCAACTAGCGGGGGCGCAAGAGACCCAGTACTTC
NA	TRBV14	TRBJ2-1	TRBD2	CASSIRLAGDEQFF	TGTGCCAGCAGCATCCGACTAGCGGGGGATGAGCAGTTCTTC
NA	TRBV9	TRBJ2-7	TRBD1	CASSSAGTGVSYEQYF	TGTGCCAGCAGCTCGGCCGGGACAGGGGTTTCCTACGAGCAGTACTTC
NA	TRBV18	TRBJ2-5	TRBD2	CASSPSQGGRETQYF	TGTGCCAGCTCACCGAGCCAGGGCGGGAGGGAGACCCAGTACTTC
once	TRBV4-3	TRBJ2-7	TRBD2	CASSKIRGGPAYEQYF	TGCGCCAGCAGCAAGATACGGGGGGGCCCAGCCTACGAGCAGTACTTC
once	TRBV7-6	TRBJ2-7	NA	CASSFQESSYEQYF	TGTGCCAGCAGCTTTCAGGAAAGCTCCTACGAGCAGTACTTC
NA	TRBV14	TRBJ2-5	TRBD1	CASSQVRDRGLGETQYF	TGTGCCAGCAGCCAAGTCCGGGACAGGGGGCTAGGTGAGACCCAGTACTTC
NA	TRBV5-6	TRBJ1-2	TRBD1	CASSLGQGGYGYTF	TGTGCCAGCAGCTTGGGACAGGGCGGCTATGGCTACACCTTC
few	TRBV18	TRBJ1-1	TRBD1	CASSLDRGSTEAFF	TGTGCCAGCTCACTTGACAGGGGGAGCACTGAAGCTTTCTTT
once	TRBV9	TRBJ1-1	TRBD1	CASSVEQGSNYPLPEAFF	TGTGCCAGCAGCGTAGAACAGGGGTCCAATTACCCACTTCCTGAAGCTTTCTTT
NA	TRBV7-3	TRBJ2-3	NA	CASSLTGPTDTQYF	TGTGCCAGCAGCTTAACGGGCCCCACAGATACGCAGTATTTT
NA	TRBV28	TRBJ1-1	TRBD1	CASSLYTGTGAKNTEAFF	TGTGCCAGCAGTTTATACACCGGGACAGGGGCGAAAAACACTGAAGCTTTCTTT
NA	TRBV10-3	TRBJ2-5	TRBD1	CAISQTGQTETQYF	TGTGCCATCAGTCAGACAGGGCAAACAGAGACCCAGTACTTC
NA	TRBV19	TRBJ1-1	TRBD1	CASSIQGANTEAFF	TGTGCCAGTAGTATCCAGGGGGCCAACACTGAAGCTTTCTTT
NA	TRBV19	TRBJ2-3	NA	CASSRAGVKDTQYF	TGTGCCAGTAGTAGGGCAGGGGTCAAAGATACGCAGTATTTT
NA	TRBV2	TRBJ1-1	TRBD1	CASRGQLVIMNTEAFF	TGTGCCAGTAGGGGACAGCTGGTCATCATGAACACTGAAGCTTTCTTT